These 15 T cell receptor beta chains were sequenced from one sample in a study of cytomegalovirus exposure and HLA in healthy donors (dated by TCRdb to the late 2010s). Libraries were made using the immunoSEQ multiplex PCR assay. The source is immuneACCESS, and TCRdb retained only in-frame sequences with V and J called. Part of the clones is not carried over; for the studies checked, unresolved V genes explain less than half of this, and the remainder is unexplained. Present in this sample are under 85,000 clones, 80% to 95% of which were seen just once. The ten largest clones capture about 5% of the sample. The material sequenced was PBMCs. These receptors originate from a man in his late teens or twenties in good health and CMV-seropositive.

This chain's CDR3 is CASSSPGTGSEQYF. Written as DNA, the CDR3 is TGTGCCAGCAGCTCACCCGGGACAGGGTCCGAGCAGTACTTC. The chain is built from TRBV5-4 and TRBJ2-7; 9 bases are shared with TRBD1. This CDR3 is 14 amino acids long. V gave up 3 bases and J gave up 6 bases; unmatched junction bases: 7. Germline V lookup: CDR1 SGHNT, CDR2 YYREEE (reference sequence).

The J gene is TRBJ2-3, the V gene TRBV27; maybe TRBD2 (6 bases). This CDR3 is built from 14 residues. V was clipped by 7 bases and J by 4 bases, with 15 bases between them. Germline-derived CDR1 and CDR2 are MNHEY and SMNVEV (reference sequence). The CDR3 here is CASTVLGGADTQYF. The DNA of the CDR3 is TGTGCCAGCACAGTCCTCGGGGGAGCAGATACGCAGTATTTT.

The CDR3 DNA follows: TGTGCCAGCAGTGAGGGGCGGGGGGAGACTGAAGCTTTCTTT. It translates to CASSEGRGETEAFF. This chain links TRBV2 with TRBJ1-1; perhaps TRBD1 as D (5 bases). Trimming took 3 bases from V and 5 from J, leaving 13 bases between them. Germline CDR1 reads SNHLY; CDR2 reads FYNNEI. CDR3 size: 14 residues.

The chain joins TRBV28 to TRBJ1-5; 7 bases line up with TRBD1. Germline CDR1 reads MDHEN; CDR2 reads SYDVKM. This CDR3 has 16 amino acids. The junction had 9 bases not matched to a gene; V was cut back by 7 bases and J by 0 bases. This chain's CDR3 is CASTRQGPYSNQPQHF. As DNA, the CDR3 is TGTGCCAGCACCCGACAGGGCCCCTATAGCAATCAGCCCCAGCATTTT.

The chain employs TRBV27 and TRBJ2-1, with 7 bases that match TRBD1. Trimming at V came to 6 bases and at J to 4 bases, leaving 9 bases not matched to a gene. Germline CDR1 MNHEY, CDR2 SMNVEV (reference sequence). The CDR3 length is 15 residues. The CDR3 reads CASSLGTATYNEQFF. As DNA, the CDR3 is TGTGCCAGCAGCCTCGGGACAGCGACTTACAATGAGCAGTTCTTC.

The V and J genes are TRBV2 and TRBJ2-5; 9 nucleotides align to TRBD1. CDR1 and CDR2 (germline): SNHLY, FYNNEI. The length of the CDR3 is 17 residues. The V and J ends lost 7 bases and 4 bases, in that order; junction bases with no gene match: 16. CDR3 region: CASNRLTGTGLGETQYF. The CDR3 DNA reads TGTGCCAGCAACAGACTCACCGGGACAGGGTTAGGAGAGACCCAGTACTTC.

The J gene is TRBJ2-7, the V gene TRBV19, with D possibly being TRBD1 (5 bases). V was clipped by 3 bases and J by 3 bases, with 15 bases between them. Germline values: CDR1 LNHDA, CDR2 SQIVND (reference sequence). This CDR3 region has 15 residues. The CDR3 DNA reads TGTGCCAGTAGTATTTTCCCAGGGTCAGACTACGAGCAGTACTTC. Translating gives CASSIFPGSDYEQYF.

This chain joins TRBV2 and TRBJ2-1; D is ambiguous. Trimming cost V 3 bases and J 0 bases, with 15 bases left between them. The length of the CDR3 is 17 residues. CDR1 SNHLY and CDR2 FYNNEI come from the germline V gene. The CDR3, as DNA: TGTGCCAGCAGTGATCTCTTTGCGGATAGCTCCTACAATGAGCAGTTCTTC. Translated: CASSDLFADSSYNEQFF.

This rearrangement joins TRBV28 to TRBJ2-7; 7 nucleotides align to TRBD1. This CDR3 has 13 residues. The V gene end was trimmed by 8 bases and the J gene end by 2 bases; junction bases not matched to a gene: 6. Germline CDR1 and CDR2: MDHEN and SYDVKM. For the CDR3, the DNA is TGTGCCAGCGGCAGACAGGGTCCCTACGAGCAGTACTTC. Translated, it gives CASGRQGPYEQYF.

The chain carries TRBV5-6 and TRBJ2-7; the D gene is possibly TRBD2 (7 bases). The ends were cut back, 6 bases at V and 6 bases at J, with 31 bases in the middle. CDR3 length: 18 amino acids. Per germline, CDR1 SGHDT and CDR2 YYEEEE. CDR3 DNA: TGTGCCAGCACCTTTTACCGGGACACATGGACTAGAACCTCCGAGCAGTACTTC. Protein sequence: CASTFYRDTWTRTSEQYF. Using reference TRBV5-6 and TRBJ2-7 for the parts outside the CDR3, the full variable domain is DAGVTQSPTHLIKTRGQQVTLRCSPKSGHDTVSWYQQALGQGPQFIFQYYEEEERQRGNFPDRFSGHQFPNYSSELNVNALLLGDSALYLCASTFYRDTWTRTSEQYFGPGTRLTVT.

The chain is built from TRBV29-1 and TRBJ2-5; D might be TRBD1 (7 bases). The CDR3 sequence is 15 residues long. The germline CDR1 and CDR2 sequences are SQVTM and ANQGSEA. Trimming stripped 3 bases from V and 4 bases from J, with 18 bases between. CDR3 in amino acids: CSVEGATGEVETQYF. The CDR3 region has the DNA TGCAGCGTTGAGGGGGCCACAGGGGAGGTAGAGACCCAGTACTTC.

The DNA for the CDR3 is TGTGCCAGCAGTGTTAGTGGCGGGTCCGTCTACGAGCAGTACTTC. As protein: CASSVSGGSVYEQYF. The V gene is TRBV6-1, the J gene TRBJ2-7, with D tentatively TRBD2 (5 bases). The CDR3 has 15 amino acids. Trimming left V 4 bases short and J 3 bases short, with 16 bases between. Germline assignment: CDR1 MNHNS and CDR2 SASEGT.

The chain is built from TRBV19 and TRBJ2-1, with 7 bases identical to TRBD2. The CDR3 extends over 14 amino acids. J gave up 3 bases and V 7 bases, and 6 bases lay outside the gene matches. Germline V gives CDR1 LNHDA, CDR2 SQIVND (reference sequence). The CDR3 nucleotides read TGTGCCAGTATGGGCGGGAGTCTCTACAATGAGCAGTTCTTC. It is translated as CASMGGSLYNEQFF.

The chain carries TRBV5-8 and TRBJ1-5; 7 positions agree with TRBD1. Germline assignment: CDR1 SGHTS and CDR2 YDEGEE. The CDR3 extends over 15 amino acids. J was trimmed by 1 base and V by 4 bases; bases with no gene match: 5. CDR3 DNA: TGTGCCAGCAGCCCGTTGGGACAGAGCAATCAGCCCCAGCATTTT. Its translation is CASSPLGQSNQPQHF.

The V call is TRBV10-1, the J call TRBJ1-3, with no clear D. The CDR3 has 15 residues. V shed 4 bases and J shed 0 bases, with 10 bases lying between them. Germline V gene sequence: CDR1 WNHNN, CDR2 SYGVQD (reference sequence). Here the CDR3 reads CASSVGESSGNTIYF. For the CDR3, the DNA is TGCGCCAGCAGTGTCGGTGAGAGCTCTGGAAACACCATATATTTT.